A single TCR beta chain is shown here with its context. Antigen: not known. Every donor was a Caucasian adult from Nashville, Tennessee. The record originates from a study of shared clonotypes between healthy human individuals. Trimming pared 4 bases from V and 7 bases from J, leaving 13 bases between. CDR1 is GTSNPN and CDR2 is SVGIG in the germline V gene (reference sequence). The CDR3 length is 12 residues. It was 200 ng DNA, 30,000 or so T cell genomes, that sorted-subset replicate PCRs used. Sequencing was performed with immunoSEQ multiplex PCR; in TCRdb, only in-frame clones are kept and a portion is missing. The sample comprises 2 million to 2.5 million clones, 85% to 95% of which are singletons, and around 0.38% rests with the top ten. Overall study findings and caveats: The study generally estimated greater richness for naive than memory subsets.

The J gene is TRBJ1-2, the V gene TRBV30; D gene unclear. The sequenced sample consisted of naive CD4+ T cells from PBMCs. Noted subset: CD45RA+ positively selected. This clonotype was obtained from a man younger than 35 in good health. Some clones in this sample may be carry-over from other donors' samples. The CDR3 DNA follows: TGTGCCTGGAATGGGGTTCTAGGTGGCTACACCTTC. Translation gives CAWNGVLGGYTF.